This T cell receptor (beta chain) was captured by sequencing in a study of blood T cell repertoires in COVID-19. Overall study: Italy, Spain and the United States were the sources of the convalescent and acute COVID-19 samples.

Authors' processing steps: Using reference gene primer amplification, nucleated cell counts were estimated. The method was immunoSEQ multiplex PCR; TCRdb's version includes in-frame clones alone and lacks a portion of them. Clone size and V and J calls were adopted from that table, with D and trimming inferred from the DNA. The table has approximately 45,000 clones, around 85% seen once. From germline, CDR1 is SGDLS and CDR2 YYNGEE. The CDR3 extends over 16 amino acids. Germline trimming cut 5 bases from V and 3 bases from J; bases unmatched to any gene: 10. The TCR was taken from a human donor in a cohort sampled during active COVID-19. Sequencing was carried out using peripheral blood. The genes are TRBV9 and TRBJ1-3, with 8 bases that match TRBD1. CDR3 nucleotides: TGTGCCAGCAGATCTCCAGGGGGCGGCCTTGGAAACACCATATATTTT. It translates to CASRSPGGGLGNTIYF.